This TCR beta chain derives from a study of blood T cell repertoires in COVID-19. The CDR3 contains 15 residues. Germline CDR1 and CDR2: SGHDN and FVKESK. Trimming pared 3 bases from V and 6 bases from J, leaving 12 bases between. TCRdb's copy holds only in-frame clones and misses some; the assay was immunoSEQ multiplex PCR. Found here are just over 650,000 clones, 90% of them singletons; the top ten hold under 0.3%. This receptor was taken from a woman younger than 30 with acute or convalescent COVID-19. Sequenced input: peripheral blood. The genes are TRBV14 and TRBJ1-6; D gene unclear. CDR3 nucleotides: TGTGCCAGCAGCCATCTTACGGGGAGTAATTCACCCCTCCACTTT. Protein: CASSHLTGSNSPLHF.